Given below is one T cell receptor beta chain in context. Profiling relied on immunoSEQ multiplex PCR, and the TCRdb table lists in-frame clones only, not all of them. The sample consists of hundreds of thousands of clones, over 75% of them appearing once. The source of the sample is a study of control samples from healthy donors and cancer patients. CDR3 size: 17 residues. Germline trimming cut 4 bases from V and 6 bases from J; bases unmatched to any gene: 17. Per germline, CDR1 SGHKS and CDR2 YYEKEE (reference sequence). The sequenced material came from PBMCs. The source of this sequence is a man aged 40-49 years with head and neck cancer. The chain joins TRBV5-5 to TRBJ2-7; 9 bases are shared with TRBD1. The CDR3 region has the DNA TGTGCCAGCAGCCAACCAACCGAACAGGGGGCGTGGGTCGAGCAGTACTTC. This translates into CASSQPTEQGAWVEQYF.